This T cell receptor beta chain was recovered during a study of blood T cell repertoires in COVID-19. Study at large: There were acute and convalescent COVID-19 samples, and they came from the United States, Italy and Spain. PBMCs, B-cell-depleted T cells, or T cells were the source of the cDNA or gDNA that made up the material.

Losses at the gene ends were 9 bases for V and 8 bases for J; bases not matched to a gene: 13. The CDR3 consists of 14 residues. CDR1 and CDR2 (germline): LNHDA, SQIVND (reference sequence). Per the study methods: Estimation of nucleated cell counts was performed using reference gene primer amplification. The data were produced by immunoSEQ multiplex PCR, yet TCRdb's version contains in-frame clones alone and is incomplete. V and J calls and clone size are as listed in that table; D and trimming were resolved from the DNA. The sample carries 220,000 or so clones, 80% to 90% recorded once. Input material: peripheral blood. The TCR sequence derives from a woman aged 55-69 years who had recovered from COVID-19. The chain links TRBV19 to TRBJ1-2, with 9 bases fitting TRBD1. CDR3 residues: CASTRNRGPEGYTF. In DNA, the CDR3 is TGTGCCAGCACCCGGAACAGGGGGCCCGAGGGCTACACCTTC.